This is a list of T cell receptor beta chains from one sample in a study of blood T cell repertoires in COVID-19. Clones were read by immunoSEQ multiplex PCR, and TCRdb kept only the in-frame ones, dropping some. The top ten hold roughly 0.9% of the sample, which has roughly 200,000 clones, roughly 89% seen once. Sequenced input: peripheral blood. These receptors were obtained from a woman aged 18-29 years who had recovered from COVID-19. Each CDR3 is given with its conserved first and last residue. The D gene is left open where the match is weak. The size field is filled for only some rows; it gives once, few, many or a size class.

V	size	D	J	DNA	CDR3
TRBV6-5	-	-	TRBJ1-1	TGTGCCAGCAGCCGACAGAGGAACACTGAAGCTTTCTTT	CASSRQRNTEAFF
TRBV6-5	once	TRBD1	TRBJ1-2	TGTGCCAGCAGTTTCAGGGGGCGCCGATTGGAGGGTGGCTACACCTTC	CASSFRGRRLEGGYTF
TRBV5-1	-	TRBD1	TRBJ1-6	TGCGCCAGCAGCTTTCGACAGGGAAAATCACCCCTCCACTTT	CASSFRQGKSPLHF
TRBV5-6	-	-	TRBJ1-1	TGTGCCAGCAGCTTGACAGGGAACACTGAAGCTTTCTTT	CASSLTGNTEAFF
TRBV2	-	-	TRBJ2-7	TGTGCCAGCAGTGAACTAACTTCCTCCTACGAGCAGTACTTC	CASSELTSSYEQYF
TRBV9	-	-	TRBJ1-5	TGTGCCAGCAGCCCAAAGGGCGGGCAGCCCCAGCATTTT	CASSPKGGQPQHF
TRBV10-1	-	-	TRBJ2-1	TGCGCCAGCAGGACTAGCTACAATGAGCAGTTCTTC	CASRTSYNEQFF
TRBV11-3	-	TRBD2	TRBJ2-3	TGTGCCAGCAGCGAGGGACTAGCGGGAACTAGCACAGATACGCAGTATTTT	CASSEGLAGTSTDTQYF
TRBV5-1	-	TRBD2	TRBJ2-3	TGCGCCAGCAGCCTTACTCAAGCGGGGACTAGCACAGATACGCAGTATTTT	CASSLTQAGTSTDTQYF
TRBV6-5	-	-	TRBJ1-5	TGTGCCAGCAGTTCGGCGGGAAATCAGCCCCAGCATTTT	CASSSAGNQPQHF
TRBV10-3	-	TRBD2	TRBJ2-3	TGTGCCATCAGACCGACTAGCGGCCTCACAGATACGCAGTATTTT	CAIRPTSGLTDTQYF
TRBV5-4	-	TRBD2	TRBJ2-7	TGTGCCAGCAGTCTTCGGGGGGGGACCTACGAGCAGTACTTC	CASSLRGGTYEQYF
TRBV3-1/TRBV3-2	-	TRBD1	TRBJ1-1	TGTGCCAGCAGGCTGGGACAGTCTGAAGCTTTCTTT	CASRLGQSEAFF
TRBV19	-	TRBD1	TRBJ1-5	TGTGCCAGTAGATCCGGGACAGGCGGGAATCAGCCCCAGCATTTT	CASRSGTGGNQPQHF
TRBV11-2	-	TRBD2	TRBJ2-1	TGTGCCAGCAGACGACTAGCGGGAGGTGATGAGCAGTTCTTC	CASRRLAGGDEQFF
TRBV4-2	-	-	TRBJ2-1	TGTGCCAGCAGCCAAGTTCCAGTCTCCTACAATGAGCAGTTCTTC	CASSQVPVSYNEQFF
TRBV19	-	-	TRBJ2-6	TGTGCCAGTACCTTAGCCTCCCACGGGGCCAACGTCCTGACTTTC	CASTLASHGANVLTF